Listed below are T cell receptor beta chains from one sample, sequenced in a study of cytomegalovirus exposure and HLA in healthy donors. Only in-frame clones appear in the TCRdb table, and some are missing; sequencing was by immunoSEQ multiplex PCR. The sample comprises about 130,000 clones, about 80% of which are singletons, and 4% rests with the top ten. The source material was PBMCs. The receptors originated from a woman between 40 and 50 years old in good health and CMV-seronegative. The CDR3 runs from the conserved cysteine through the conserved F or W. The D gene is left open where the match is weak. Size values are once, few and many counts, or a class for expanded clones, and some rows have none.

. TRBJ1-4 . TRBV9 TGTGCCAGCAGCGTAGGTACTCTGGCTAATGAAAAACTGTTTTTT CASSVGTLANEKLFF
. TRBJ1-5 . TRBV27 TGTGCCAGCAGTTTACGACGGGTAAATCAGCCCCAGCATTTT CASSLRRVNQPQHF
. TRBJ1-6 . TRBV19 TGTGCCAGCCCCCGGGGGGGTCCCCGGAATTCACCCCTCCACTTT CASPRGGPRNSPLHF
. TRBJ2-3 TRBD2 TRBV7-2 TGTGCCAGCAGCTTAGGGACTAGCTACACAGATACGCAGTATTTT CASSLGTSYTDTQYF
. TRBJ2-7 TRBD2 TRBV4-1 TGCGCCAGCAGCCAAAGGACTAGCGGGACCTACGAGCAGTACTTC CASSQRTSGTYEQYF
. TRBJ1-2 . TRBV7-8 TGTGCCAGCAGCTTAGCCACGGGGAACTATGGCTACACCTTC CASSLATGNYGYTF
. TRBJ2-7 . TRBV29-1 TGCAGCGTTGGGGGCGGGGCCGGGGCCTACGAGCAGTACTTC CSVGGGAGAYEQYF
. TRBJ1-5 TRBD1 TRBV7-2 TGTGCCAGCAGCTCTGGACAGGCCAATCAGCCCCAGCATTTT CASSSGQANQPQHF
. TRBJ2-4 TRBD1 TRBV6-5 TGTGCCAGCAGTTACGGGACAGCGATAGCCAAAAACATTCAGTACTTC CASSYGTAIAKNIQYF
. TRBJ1-2 TRBD1 TRBV12-5 TGTGCTAGTGGAATCGGGACAGGGAGCTATGGCTACACCTTC CASGIGTGSYGYTF
once TRBJ1-2 . TRBV11-2 TGTGCCAGCAGCTTAGAAGCAGGGAACTATGGCTACACCTTC CASSLEAGNYGYTF
. TRBJ1-2 . TRBV19 TGTGCCAGTAGTCTCCGGGACAATCCAAGCTATGGCTACACCTTC CASSLRDNPSYGYTF
. TRBJ2-7 . TRBV5-6 TGTGCCAGCAGCTTGGGGACAGTTAAGTACTTC CASSLGTVKYF
. TRBJ2-3 . TRBV7-9 TGTGCCAGCAGCCCGAGCGCGGGCCCGGGGGATACGCAGTATTTT CASSPSAGPGDTQYF
. TRBJ2-6 . TRBV6-1 TGTGCCAGCAGTGAATTCGCTGGGGCCAACGTCCTGACTTTC CASSEFAGANVLTF
. TRBJ2-1 TRBD1 TRBV27 TGTGCCAGCAGTGGAAGGACAGGCGGCTACAATGAGCAGTTCTTC CASSGRTGGYNEQFF
. TRBJ1-6 . TRBV6-5 TGTGCCAGCAGTTACGGGGGGGATAATAATTCACCCCTCCACTTT CASSYGGDNNSPLHF
. TRBJ2-1 . TRBV7-7 TGTGCTAGCAGCTTAGTCGGCGGTAGCTCCTACAATGAGCAGTTCTTC CASSLVGGSSYNEQFF
few TRBJ1-1 TRBD1 TRBV4-3 TGCGCCAGCTGCAACAGGGGGCGATTTTACGACACTGAAGCTTTCTTT CASCNRGRFYDTEAFF
. TRBJ1-5 TRBD1 TRBV29-1 TGCAGCGTACGGGACAGTGGCAATCAGCCCCAGCATTTT CSVRDSGNQPQHF
once TRBJ1-2 . TRBV6-5 TGTGCCAGCAGTTACGATGCAGGGGTGAACTATGGCTACACCTTC CASSYDAGVNYGYTF
few TRBJ1-1 . TRBV4-3 TGCGCCAGCAGCACGGGACCCTTGGGGGGTGAAGCTTTCTTT CASSTGPLGGEAFF
. TRBJ2-3 TRBD2 TRBV7-2 TGTGCCAGCAGCTCAGTTTTAGGACTAGCGGGACATACGCAGTATTTT CASSSVLGLAGHTQYF
. TRBJ1-5 . TRBV19 TGTGCCAGTAGCCCGGGAGCCCTAATGGATCAGCCCCAGCATTTT CASSPGALMDQPQHF
. TRBJ1-4 . TRBV15 TGTGCCACCAGCAGAGGCGATGAAAAACTGTTTTTT CATSRGDEKLFF
. TRBJ2-3 TRBD2 TRBV6-6 TGTGCCAGCAGGACGGGAGCGGGGGGGACAGATACGCAGTATTTT CASRTGAGGTDTQYF
. TRBJ1-6 TRBD1 TRBV4-2 TGTGCCAGCAGCCAGGGGAGGGACAGGAGCAATTCACCCCTCCACTTT CASSQGRDRSNSPLHF
. TRBJ2-1 TRBD1 TRBV25-1 TGTGCCAGCAGTGAATCGAGAACAGGGGGCTACAATGAGCAGTTCTTC CASSESRTGGYNEQFF
. TRBJ2-1 TRBD2 TRBV6-1 TGTGCCAGCAGTCTAACAGCGGGGGAGTACAATGAGCAGTTCTTC CASSLTAGEYNEQFF
. TRBJ1-2 TRBD1 TRBV6-5 TGTGCCAGCAGTAAACCAGGGGGTGGCTACACCTTC CASSKPGGGYTF
few TRBJ1-4 . TRBV27 TGTGCCAGCAGTTTATGGGGGGGGCGCGTTGGTGAAAAACTGTTTTTT CASSLWGGRVGEKLFF
. TRBJ2-1 . TRBV28 TGTGCCAGCGCCCGCCAACTAGGATTGTCAAGTGAGCAGTTCTTC CASARQLGLSSEQFF
. TRBJ2-3 . TRBV4-3 TGCGCCAGCAGCCTAGCGGTTACTAGCACAGATACGCAGTATTTT CASSLAVTSTDTQYF
. TRBJ2-7 . TRBV5-6 TGTGCCAGCAGGAGCGGGTTAAGCTCCTACGAGCAGTACTTC CASRSGLSSYEQYF
. TRBJ1-5 . TRBV5-1 TGCGCCAGCAGTCCCCAAGGGGCCGGTCAGCCCCAGCATTTT CASSPQGAGQPQHF
. TRBJ2-3 TRBD2 TRBV7-9 TGTTCCAGCAGCTTAGCTAACGCGGGGGGGAGCACAGATACGCAGTATTTT CSSSLANAGGSTDTQYF
. TRBJ2-7 . TRBV28 TGTGCCAGCAGTGGCTTGCCCCCCGAACGGGAGCGTGGCTACGAGCAGTACTTC CASSGLPPERERGYEQYF
. TRBJ2-2 TRBD2 TRBV11-3 TGTGCCAGCAGCCCCGAGAAGGGGACTAGCGGGATGAGCACCGGGGAGCTGTTTTTT CASSPEKGTSGMSTGELFF
. TRBJ2-2 . TRBV6-1 TGTGCCAGCAACCCTACCGGGACTAACACCGGGGAGCTGTTTTTT CASNPTGTNTGELFF
. TRBJ1-3 . TRBV7-9 TGTGCCAGCAGCCCAAACAGGGCCTCTGGAAACACCATATATTTT CASSPNRASGNTIYF
. TRBJ2-7 . TRBV4-3 TGCGCCAGCAGCCACGACAGACAACCTCTCTACGAGCAGTACTTC CASSHDRQPLYEQYF